Listed below are T cell receptor beta chains from one sample, sequenced in a study of OX40 agonist ivuxolimab in advanced cancers. Clones were read by immunoSEQ multiplex PCR, and TCRdb kept only the in-frame ones, dropping some. The sample gives fewer than 85,000 clones, more than 75% of which show up once; around 5% is in the top ten. The sample in question was CD4+ or CD8+ T cells sorted from blood, obtained in a trial of the OX40 agonist ivuxolimab. The receptors here all came from an adult with an advanced solid tumor such as melanoma, head and neck, liver or kidney cancer. Both conserved end residues are part of each CDR3. D genes are given only for firm matches. Size tells how often a clone was seen (once, few, many) or the class of an expanded clone, and some rows leave it out.

NA | TRBD1 | TRBJ2-7 | TRBV7-2 | CASRTGREQYF | TGTGCCAGCAGGACAGGGCGCGAGCAGTACTTC
NA | TRBD2 | TRBJ2-2 | TRBV4-1 | CASSPSRLAVGNGELFF | TGCGCCAGCAGCCCAAGTAGGCTAGCGGTAGGGAACGGGGAGCTGTTTTTT
NA | NA | TRBJ2-7 | TRBV6-5 | CASSASSGGLGEQYF | TGTGCCAGCAGTGCGTCATCGGGGGGCCTTGGTGAGCAGTACTTC
once | TRBD2 | TRBJ2-7 | TRBV2 | CASSRGHRTSGSYEQYF | TGTGCCAGCAGTCGTGGGCACCGGACTAGCGGGAGTTACGAGCAGTACTTC
NA | NA | TRBJ1-5 | TRBV2 | CASSERQGDQPQHF | TGTGCCAGCAGTGAGCGGCAGGGTGATCAGCCCCAGCATTTT
NA | NA | TRBJ2-1 | TRBV27 | CASSHRRQGLEQFF | TGTGCCAGCAGTCACCGACGCCAGGGTCTGGAGCAGTTCTTC
many | TRBD1 | TRBJ2-7 | TRBV5-5 | CASSGGTGWYEQYF | TGTGCCAGCAGCGGGGGGACAGGTTGGTACGAGCAGTACTTC
NA | NA | TRBJ2-7 | TRBV5-1 | CASSLGASLDHEQYF | TGCGCCAGCAGCTTGGGTGCTAGCTTAGACCACGAGCAGTACTTC
NA | TRBD1 | TRBJ1-4 | TRBV29-1 | CSVEDGQGGEKLFF | TGCAGCGTTGAAGACGGACAGGGGGGCGAAAAACTGTTTTTT
NA | TRBD1 | TRBJ2-7 | TRBV7-9 | CASSLASTGAVNEQYF | TGTGCCAGCAGCTTAGCGTCAACAGGGGCAGTTAACGAGCAGTACTTC
NA | NA | TRBJ1-2 | TRBV5-1 | CASSLGPSSNNYGYTF | TGCGCCAGCAGCCTCGGACCGAGTAGCAATAACTATGGCTACACCTTC
few | NA | TRBJ1-1 | TRBV7-2 | CATRRLGGSMNTEAFF | TGTGCCACCCGAAGGTTAGGTGGGTCAATGAACACTGAAGCTTTCTTT
NA | NA | TRBJ1-4 | TRBV4-1 | CASSPGPTRDEKLFF | TGCGCCAGCAGCCCCGGGCCCACGAGGGATGAAAAACTGTTTTTT
NA | TRBD2 | TRBJ2-7 | TRBV27 | CASSSSGLVLDEQYF | TGTGCCAGCAGTTCCTCGGGACTAGTCCTAGACGAGCAGTACTTC
NA | TRBD1 | TRBJ2-7 | TRBV27 | CASSPISPRGHRYEQYF | TGTGCCAGCAGTCCCATCTCCCCCAGGGGGCACAGGTACGAGCAGTACTTC
once | TRBD1 | TRBJ2-5 | TRBV7-8 | CASSHTGGPAAGEETQYF | TGTGCCAGCAGCCATACAGGGGGTCCCGCAGCTGGCGAAGAGACCCAGTACTTC
NA | NA | TRBJ2-3 | TRBV27 | CATGRPGTDTQYF | TGTGCCACCGGACGGCCGGGCACAGATACGCAGTATTTT
NA | TRBD1 | TRBJ1-1 | TRBV5-1 | CASSFAGTGVTEAFF | TGCGCCAGCAGCTTCGCCGGGACAGGGGTCACTGAAGCTTTCTTT
few | NA | TRBJ1-1 | TRBV6-1 | CASSDLYTEAFF | TGTGCCAGCAGTGACTTGTACACTGAAGCTTTCTTT
NA | NA | TRBJ1-4 | TRBV28 | CASRPDWGNEKLFF | TGTGCCAGCAGGCCGGATTGGGGTAATGAAAAACTGTTTTTT
NA | NA | TRBJ1-5 | TRBV6-1 | CASSEGRAGREPQHF | TGTGCCAGCAGTGAAGGTAGGGCAGGACGCGAGCCCCAGCATTTT
NA | NA | TRBJ2-1 | TRBV27 | CASSLGRASYNEQFF | TGTGCCAGCAGTTTAGGGCGGGCGTCCTACAATGAGCAGTTCTTC
NA | TRBD1 | TRBJ1-4 | TRBV5-8 | CASSMWTGGAFNEKLFF | TGTGCCAGCAGCATGTGGACAGGGGGGGCGTTTAATGAAAAACTGTTTTTT
NA | NA | TRBJ1-2 | TRBV7-6 | CASSHHGERQKSKNYGYTF | TGTGCCAGCAGCCATCACGGAGAGCGCCAAAAGTCCAAAAACTATGGCTACACCTTC
NA | TRBD2 | TRBJ2-7 | TRBV7-2 | CASSILAGGNYEQYF | TGTGCCAGCAGCATACTAGCGGGGGGTAACTACGAGCAGTACTTC
NA | NA | TRBJ1-2 | TRBV4-3 | CASSQDRSGPYYGYTF | TGCGCCAGCAGCCAAGATAGATCAGGGCCGTACTATGGCTACACCTTC
NA | TRBD1 | TRBJ2-1 | TRBV4-2 | CASSQGGQGGYNEQFF | TGTGCCAGCAGCCAGGGGGGACAGGGGGGCTACAATGAGCAGTTCTTC
NA | NA | TRBJ1-4 | TRBV28 | CASKDGGGEKLFF | TGTGCCAGCAAGGACGGGGGAGGTGAAAAACTGTTTTTT
NA | NA | TRBJ2-7 | TRBV27 | CASSSQYRPYEQYF | TGTGCCAGCAGTTCCCAATATCGTCCCTACGAGCAGTACTTC
NA | TRBD1 | TRBJ2-7 | TRBV10-3 | CAIRTQGAPEQYF | TGTGCCATCAGAACACAGGGGGCGCCCGAGCAGTACTTC
NA | NA | TRBJ2-6 | TRBV7-9 | CASSFGSSGANVLTF | TGTGCCAGCAGCTTTGGGAGCTCTGGGGCCAACGTCCTGACTTTC
NA | NA | TRBJ2-4 | TRBV21-1 | CASSKGKRKRGKNIQYF | TGTGCCAGCAGCAAGGGTAAGCGGAAAAGAGGGAAAAACATTCAGTACTTC
NA | NA | TRBJ1-5 | TRBV7-3 | CASSLTSGSNQPQHF | TGTGCCAGCAGCTTAACGTCAGGCTCTAATCAGCCCCAGCATTTT
NA | TRBD2 | TRBJ2-4 | TRBV7-9 | CASSPPLREVSKNIQYF | TGTGCCAGCAGCCCTCCCTTGCGGGAGGTTTCCAAAAACATTCAGTACTTC
once | TRBD1 | TRBJ2-5 | TRBV2 | CASSFDRDETQYF | TGTGCCAGCAGTTTCGACAGGGATGAGACCCAGTACTTC
NA | NA | TRBJ1-1 | TRBV6-4 | CASSEGQGKAFF | TGTGCCAGCAGTGAAGGGCAGGGAAAAGCTTTCTTT
NA | NA | TRBJ2-3 | TRBV28 | CASTGETTQYF | TGTGCCAGCACCGGGGAGACCACGCAGTATTTT
NA | TRBD2 | TRBJ2-7 | TRBV4-2 | CASSQNLAGGPHEQYF | TGTGCCAGCAGCCAGAACTTAGCGGGGGGGCCCCACGAGCAGTACTTC
few | NA | TRBJ1-4 | TRBV4-2 | CASSQAGSLNEKLFF | TGTGCCAGCAGCCAAGCAGGATCCCTTAATGAAAAACTGTTTTTT
NA | NA | TRBJ2-7 | TRBV21-1 | CASSGRPLDRRLAEFGRTYEQYF | TGTGCCAGCAGCGGGAGACCCTTAGATCGTAGACTAGCGGAATTTGGAAGGACCTACGAGCAGTACTTC
NA | TRBD1 | TRBJ2-2 | TRBV19 | CASRGDRVGTGELFF | TGTGCCAGTAGGGGTGACAGGGTTGGAACCGGGGAGCTGTTTTTT
NA | TRBD1 | TRBJ1-6 | TRBV10-1 | CASDRAKKDSPLHF | TGCGCCAGCGACAGGGCAAAGAAGGATTCACCCCTCCACTTT
NA | NA | TRBJ1-4 | TRBV5-4 | CASSLRLGLTTNEKLFF | TGTGCCAGCAGCTTGAGGTTGGGGCTCACAACTAATGAAAAACTGTTTTTT
NA | NA | TRBJ1-2 | TRBV15 | CATSRGAGGYGYTF | TGTGCCACCAGCAGAGGTGCAGGAGGCTATGGCTACACCTTC
NA | NA | TRBJ2-3 | TRBV27 | CASSLSSTGTDTQYF | TGTGCCAGCAGTTTATCCTCGACTGGAACAGATACGCAGTATTTT
NA | NA | TRBJ1-6 | TRBV27 | CATQSRPTSPLHF | TGTGCCACCCAGTCCAGGCCCACTTCACCCCTCCACTTT
NA | TRBD2 | TRBJ2-5 | TRBV7-2 | CASSSGLAGGRETQYF | TGTGCCAGCAGCTCTGGACTAGCGGGGGGGCGGGAGACCCAGTACTTC
NA | NA | TRBJ1-6 | TRBV28 | CASSLGIPTGIDHF | TGTGCCAGCAGTTTGGGGATCCCCACAGGGATCGACCACTTT
NA | NA | TRBJ2-7 | TRBV14 | CASSQDVESEQYF | TGTGCCAGCAGCCAAGATGTCGAGTCCGAGCAGTACTTC
NA | TRBD1 | TRBJ2-3 | TRBV19 | CASSNGQAGRSTDTQYF | TGTGCCAGTAGTAACGGACAGGCGGGCAGAAGCACAGATACGCAGTATTTT
NA | NA | TRBJ2-7 | TRBV5-1 | CASSLDRGVDEQYF | TGCGCCAGCAGCCTGGATAGGGGAGTGGACGAGCAGTACTTC
NA | NA | TRBJ2-3 | TRBV2 | CASSETGDTQYF | TGTGCCAGCAGTGAAACCGGTGATACGCAGTATTTT
NA | NA | TRBJ1-1 | TRBV6-5 | CASSYSRGQTEAFF | TGTGCCAGCAGTTACTCCCGGGGGCAGACTGAAGCTTTCTTT
NA | NA | TRBJ1-2 | TRBV18 | CASSPPTPDFYGYTF | TGTGCCAGCTCACCACCGACCCCGGATTTTTATGGCTACACCTTC